Following are 30 T cell receptor beta chains from one sample sequenced in a study of CD8+CD57+ T cells in acquired aplastic anemia (dated by TCRdb to the late 2010s). The instrument was an Illumina HiSeq 2000. Genomic DNA was used as template for profiling of TCR beta VDJ combinations and CDR3 sequences. TCRdb reprocessing: public reads trimmed at Q25 with fastp, clones called with MiXCR, in-frame beta chains kept. Identical CDR3 proteins give one entry, which carries the most common genes and DNA. This sample comprises around 430,000 distinct CDR3 sequences, around 30% of them detected only once. The ten largest clones add up to less than 1% of the sample. Patients chosen for sequencing had shown expansion of CD8+CD57+ cells by flow cytometry. Sequenced: sorted CD4+, CD8+, or CD8+CD57+ T cells (not recorded which) from PBMCs. The receptors stem from a human donor with aplastic anemia.

This clonotype occurred a few times. The DNA for the CDR3 is TGTGCCAGCAGTGAGGGGACAGGGGGCTTTCAGCCCCAGCATTTT. Protein sequence: CASSEGTGGFQPQHF. The chain links TRBV6-1 to TRBJ1-5, with 12 bases aligning to TRBD1. The CDR3 has 15 residues. Germline CDR1 and CDR2: MNHNS and SASEGT. Unmatched junction bases numbered 3, after V lost 3 bases and J lost 6 bases.

The rearrangement links TRBV7-3 to TRBJ2-7; tentatively, D is TRBD1 (6 bases). Germline loops: CDR1 SGHTA, CDR2 FQGTGA. V was cut by 7 bases and J by 9 bases, with 13 bases left in between. The CDR3 totals 11 residues. CDR3 amino acids: CASTNPRGQYF. The CDR3 nucleotides read TGTGCCAGCACTAATCCCAGGGGGCAGTACTTC.

This chain links TRBV27 with TRBJ1-2; D gene uncertain. This CDR3 is 13 amino acids long. Trimming shortened V by 8 bases and J by 2 bases, and 12 bases separated the two germline ends. CDR1 is MNHEY and CDR2 is SMNVEV in the germline V gene (reference sequence). For the CDR3, the DNA is TGTGCCAGCGGAGGAGTCAGGAACTATGGCTACACCTTC. Protein product: CASGGVRNYGYTF.

The chain couples TRBV24-1 to TRBJ2-7; the match to TRBD1 covers 9 bases. Germline V gene data show CDR1 as KGHDR and CDR2 as SFDVKD. V lost 11 bases, J lost 5 bases, and 6 bases stayed unmatched. There are 12 residues in the CDR3. The CDR3 DNA is TGTGCCATCCCAGGGACAGGGCACGAGCAGTACTTC. Translated: CAIPGTGHEQYF.

CDR3 nucleotides: TGTGCCAGCAGACAAACAGGGAACAATCAGCCCCAGCATTTT. Translation: CASRQTGNNQPQHF. V is TRBV28 and J is TRBJ1-5; the D gene is possibly TRBD1 (6 bases). CDR1 MDHEN and CDR2 SYDVKM come from the germline V gene. This CDR3 contains 14 residues. Trimming cost V 6 bases and J 3 bases, with 12 bases left between them.

The chain uses TRBV29-1 and TRBJ1-2; 7 nucleotides agree with TRBD1. The CDR3 is 12 amino acids. After removal of 4 bases from V and 12 bases from J, the junction contained 11 bases not matched to a gene. The germline gives CDR1 SQVTM, CDR2 ANQGSEA. CDR3 coding DNA: TGCAGCGTTGGGACAGGTGGAACTGGAAACACCTTC. Residues: CSVGTGGTGNTF. Full variable domain (remainder filled in from reference TRBV29-1 and TRBJ1-2): SAVISQKPSRDICQRGTSLTIQCQVDSQVTMMFWYRQQPGQSLTLIATANQGSEATYESGFVIDKFPISRPNLTFSTLTVSNMSPEDSSIYLCSVGTGGTGNTFGSGTRLTVV.

This clonotype occurred many times. This sequence joins TRBV2 and TRBJ2-7, with a weak D call TRBD2 (6 bases). The CDR3 extends over 15 amino acids. CDR1 SNHLY and CDR2 FYNNEI come from the germline V gene. Trimming removed 5 bases from V and 0 bases from J, with 14 bases in between. The DNA of the CDR3 is TGTGCCAGCAGTATGAACGGGGGATCCTCCTACGAGCAGTACTTC. Protein: CASSMNGGSSYEQYF.

This clonotype occurred many times. The gene calls are TRBV20-1 and TRBJ2-7, with 7 bases matching TRBD2. J was trimmed by 6 bases and V by 0 bases; bases with no gene match: 2. This CDR3 is 12 amino acids long. Germline assignment: CDR1 DFQATT and CDR2 SNEGSKA (reference sequence). The chain's CDR3 is CSARESGTEQYF. CDR3 sequence (DNA): TGCAGTGCTAGAGAAAGCGGGACCGAGCAGTACTTC.

This clonotype was picked up a small number of times. The gene calls are TRBV11-2 and TRBJ1-5, with 8 bases fitting TRBD1. The CDR3 is 16 amino acids. Trimming removed 5 bases from V and 3 bases from J; junction bases left unmatched: 9. The germline V gene has CDR1 SGHAT and CDR2 FQNNGV. CDR3 protein: CASSPGTDRDNQPQHF. CDR3 nucleotides: TGTGCCAGCAGCCCAGGTACGGACAGGGACAATCAGCCCCAGCATTTT.

Many counts were recorded for this clonotype. This chain uses TRBV24-1 with TRBJ2-5; the match to TRBD1 covers 8 bases. The V and J ends lost 3 bases and 5 bases, in that order; junction bases with no gene match: 4. Germline CDR1 KGHDR, CDR2 SFDVKD. The CDR3 totals 14 residues. The CDR3 loop reads CATSDRRGLETQYF. The CDR3 coding sequence is TGTGCCACCAGTGATCGCAGGGGGCTGGAGACCCAGTACTTC.

V is TRBV2 and J is TRBJ1-5; TRBD1 aligns across 12 bases. The germline V gene encodes CDR1 SNHLY and CDR2 FYNNEI. The CDR3 spans 17 residues. Unmatched junction bases numbered 5, after V lost 4 bases and J lost 1 base. The CDR3 protein is CASSGDRGLASNQPQHF. CDR3 sequence (DNA): TGTGCCAGCAGTGGGGACAGGGGGCTGGCGAGCAATCAGCCCCAGCATTTT.

This clonotype has a handful of counts. V is TRBV7-9 and J is TRBJ1-1; 8 bases line up with TRBD1. The ends lost 5 bases at V and 3 bases at J; junction bases unmatched: 5. Germline loops: CDR1 SEHNR, CDR2 FQNEAQ (reference sequence). The length of the CDR3 is 14 residues. The CDR3 loop is CASSRQGKDTEAFF. CDR3 bases: TGTGCCAGCAGCAGACAGGGGAAAGACACTGAAGCTTTCTTT.

This clonotype turned up a few times. Here the CDR3 DNA reads TGCAGCGACACAGAAACTTCTAGATCGGGGGAGCAGTTCTTC. It specifies CSDTETSRSGEQFF. This chain joins TRBV29-1 and TRBJ2-1; D possibly corresponds to TRBD2 (5 bases). The CDR3 length is 14 residues. V was cut by 7 bases and J by 10 bases, with 23 bases left in between. The germline V gene encodes CDR1 SQVTM and CDR2 ANQGSEA.

Regarding this clonotype: The junction does not match germline at one end; this may be a read error. This chain uses TRBV7-3 with TRBJ2-7; 11 bases are a match to TRBD2. The length of the CDR3 is 15 residues. Germline V gene lookup returns CDR1 SGHTA and CDR2 FQGTGA. Written as DNA, the CDR3 is TGTGCCAGCAGCTTAATGACTAGCGGGAATGAGAGGGGGTTCTTC. It is translated as CASSLMTSGNERGFF. Filled out from reference TRBV7-3 and TRBJ2-7, the complete variable domain reads GAGVSQTPSNKVTEKGKYVELRCDPISGHTALYWYRQSLGQGPEFLIYFQGTGAADDSGLPNDRFFAVRPEGSVSTLKIQRTERGDSAVYLCASSLMTSGNERGFFGPGTRLTVT.

This clonotype was seen ten or more times. The chain couples TRBV5-1 to TRBJ1-2; D is uncertain. Germline CDR1 reads SGHRS; CDR2 reads YFSETQ. V lost 0 bases and J lost 3, with 6 bases in between. The CDR3 loop spans 13 amino acids. The CDR3 DNA reads as TGCGCCAGCAGCTTGGGAAGGGACTATGGCTACACCTTC. Protein sequence: CASSLGRDYGYTF.

This clonotype showed up many times. The DNA of the CDR3 is TGTGCCACCAGTGACAGGGTTACTCGGTATGGCTACACCTTC. Translation gives CATSDRVTRYGYTF. The J gene is TRBJ1-2, the V gene TRBV24-1; a possible D gene is TRBD1 (5 bases). V lost 4 bases and J 5 bases, leaving 13 bases between the germline ends. The germline gives CDR1 KGHDR, CDR2 SFDVKD. CDR3 length equals 14 residues.

This clonotype came up many times. J is TRBJ1-6 and V is TRBV9; tentative D call: TRBD1 (6 bases). With 3 bases removed from V and 10 bases from J, the gap between germline ends came to 17 bases. The CDR3 spans 15 residues. CDR1 is SGDLS, CDR2 YYNGEE, per germline. Here the CDR3 DNA reads TGTGCCAGCAGCGAGGGGTCCGGGGGCCAATCACCCCTCCACTTT. Encoded protein: CASSEGSGGQSPLHF.

This clonotype was picked up many times. This sequence joins TRBV10-2 and TRBJ2-7; a possible D gene is TRBD2 (5 bases). Germline assignment: CDR1 WSHSY and CDR2 SAAADI. This CDR3 region has 14 residues. V was shortened by 6 bases and J by 2 bases, with 14 bases between the two germline ends. Here the CDR3 DNA reads TGCGCCAGCAGCGAAACTAGATACGCCTACGAGCAGTACTTC. It specifies CASSETRYAYEQYF.

This clonotype was picked up many times. The chain carries TRBV7-8 and TRBJ1-1, with D unclear. V dropped 5 bases and J dropped 11 bases, with 15 bases sitting between them. This CDR3 is 12 amino acids long. Germline CDR1 and CDR2: SGHVS and FQNEAQ. The DNA for the CDR3 is TGTGCCAGCAGCCCGCATCGAGGGAGCGCTTTCTTT. Translating gives CASSPHRGSAFF.

The rearrangement joins TRBV30 to TRBJ1-5; no reliable D call. Germline CDR1 GTSNPN, CDR2 SVGIG (reference sequence). The CDR3 spans 12 residues. With 2 bases removed from V and 8 bases from J, the gap between germline ends came to 10 bases. DNA of the CDR3: TGTGCCTGGAGTTTGAGAGTTGAGCCCCAGCATTTT. It codes for CAWSLRVEPQHF.

This clonotype occurred a few times. This chain connects TRBV29-1 to TRBJ2-7, with D perhaps matching TRBD1 (6 bases). Germline CDR1 SQVTM, CDR2 ANQGSEA. The CDR3 contains 12 residues. V gave up 4 bases and J gave up 3 bases, with 10 bases separating them. CDR3 coding DNA: TGCAGCGTTGTCCAGGACAGCTACGAGCAGTACTTC. Residues: CSVVQDSYEQYF.

Ten or more counts support this clonotype. V is TRBV20-1 and J is TRBJ2-5; D might be TRBD1 (5 bases). V shed 2 bases and J shed 3 bases, with 10 bases lying between them. Germline-derived CDR1 and CDR2 are DFQATT and SNEGSKA (reference sequence). This CDR3 has 13 residues. CDR3 bases: TGCAGTGCTAGATCGACAGCAAAAGAGACCCAGTACTTC. It is translated as CSARSTAKETQYF.

Only a few counts were recorded for this clonotype. The chain is built from TRBV30 and TRBJ1-5, with no clear D. Looked up from germline, CDR1 is GTSNPN and CDR2 is SVGIG (reference sequence). The CDR3 is 14 amino acids. V was shortened by 0 bases and J by 6 bases, with 12 bases between the two germline ends. The CDR3 DNA follows: TGTGCCTGGAGTGTTGGTGGGCCCGGTCAGCCCCAGCATTTT. It is translated as CAWSVGGPGQPQHF.

This clonotype has just a few counts. The chain combines TRBV7-2 with TRBJ2-2; possibly TRBD2 for D (6 bases). The length of the CDR3 is 15 residues. V was clipped by 3 bases and J by 6 bases, with 14 bases between them. Germline V gene sequence: CDR1 SGHTA, CDR2 FQGNSA. CDR3 residues: CASSFGPRRAGELFF. In DNA form, the CDR3 reads TGTGCCAGCAGCTTTGGACCCCGGAGGGCCGGGGAGCTGTTTTTT.

This clonotype was detected many times. CDR3 coding DNA: TGTGCCAGCAGCTTCGGGTTGGGGAGGGGGGAAGGTGAGCAGTACTTC. The encoded protein is CASSFGLGRGEGEQYF. The genes are TRBV7-9 and TRBJ2-7; D might be TRBD2 (7 bases). V shed 3 bases and J shed 7 bases, with 22 bases lying between them. CDR1 and CDR2 (germline): SEHNR, FQNEAQ (reference sequence). The CDR3 is 16 residues long. Using reference TRBV7-9 and TRBJ2-7 for the parts outside the CDR3, the full variable domain is DTGVSQNPRHKITKRGQNVTFRCDPISEHNRLYWYRQTLGQGPEFLTYFQNEAQLEKSRLLSDRFSAERPKGSFSTLEIQRTEQGDSAMYLCASSFGLGRGEGEQYFGPGTRLTVT.

The sample holds many counts of this clonotype. J is TRBJ1-5 and V is TRBV19; 9 bases are shared with TRBD1. The junction had 7 bases not matched to a gene; V was cut back by 1 base and J by 0 bases. CDR1 LNHDA and CDR2 SQIVND come from the germline V gene (reference sequence). This CDR3 has 18 residues. The CDR3 spells CASSIGRQGGYSNQPQHF. DNA of the CDR3: TGTGCCAGTAGTATAGGCCGACAGGGGGGATATAGCAATCAGCCCCAGCATTTT.

The J gene is TRBJ1-2, the V gene TRBV10-3, with 7 bases lining up with TRBD1. The ends lost 6 bases at V and 3 bases at J; junction bases unmatched: 4. The germline CDR1 and CDR2 sequences are ENHRY and SYGVKD. The CDR3 totals 13 residues. The DNA for the CDR3 is TGTGCCATCAGAGGTGACAGGGACTATGGCTACACCTTC. It translates to CAIRGDRDYGYTF.

This clonotype was seen more than once but under ten times. One base away lies a much larger clone, so this may be a sequencing read error. The genes are TRBV2 and TRBJ2-2; no reliable D call. The germline V gene has CDR1 SNHLY and CDR2 FYNNEI. The CDR3 loop spans 13 amino acids. In nucleotides, the CDR3 is TGTGCCGGCAGTGAACATCCCACCGGGGAGCTGTTTTTT. Its translation: CAGSEHPTGELFF.

Many counts were recorded for this clonotype. The chain recombines TRBV6-1 with TRBJ2-7, with no clear D. V lost 4 bases to trimming and J lost 4 bases, with 11 bases between them. There are 13 residues in the CDR3. CDR1 is MNHNS, CDR2 SASEGT, per germline. This CDR3 is CASSANPQYEQYF. The CDR3 DNA reads as TGTGCCAGCAGTGCGAATCCCCAGTACGAGCAGTACTTC.

This clonotype was seen a handful of times. The V call is TRBV11-2, the J call TRBJ2-3; TRBD2 agrees at 9 bases. V lost 3 bases and J lost 0; bases outside the gene matches: 7. This CDR3 contains 17 residues. The germline V gene has CDR1 SGHAT and CDR2 FQNNGV. CDR3 amino acids: CASSFSTSGTSTDTQYF. The CDR3 DNA reads as TGTGCCAGCAGCTTCTCGACTAGCGGAACTAGCACAGATACGCAGTATTTT.